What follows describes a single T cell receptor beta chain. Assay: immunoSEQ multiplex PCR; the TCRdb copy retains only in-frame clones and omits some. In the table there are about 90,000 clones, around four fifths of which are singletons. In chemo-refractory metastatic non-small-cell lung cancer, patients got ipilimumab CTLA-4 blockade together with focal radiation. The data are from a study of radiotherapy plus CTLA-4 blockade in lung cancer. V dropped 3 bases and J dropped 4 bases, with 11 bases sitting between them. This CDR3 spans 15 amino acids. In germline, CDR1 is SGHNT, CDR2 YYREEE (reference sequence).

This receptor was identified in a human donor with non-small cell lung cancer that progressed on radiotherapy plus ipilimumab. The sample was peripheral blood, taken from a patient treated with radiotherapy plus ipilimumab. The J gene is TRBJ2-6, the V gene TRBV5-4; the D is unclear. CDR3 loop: CASSYGQGGANVLTF. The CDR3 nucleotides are TGTGCCAGCAGCTACGGCCAAGGGGGGGCCAACGTCCTGACTTTC.